This TCR beta chain was profiled in a study of CD8 T cells in Susac syndrome. This clonotype was seen only once. RNA, at about 0.45 to 1 ug, was reverse transcribed with random hexamers. TCRdb redid the calling of the immunoSEQ multiplex PCR reads with MiXCR, one entry per CDR3 protein. Altogether around 140,000 distinct CDR3 sequences are present, 85% to 95% being singletons, with the ten largest covering around 0.11%. CDR3 length: 15 amino acids. V was pared by 5 bases and J by 3 bases, with 5 bases of the junction left unmatched. CDR1 is MNHEY and CDR2 is SMNVEV in the germline V gene (reference sequence). The authors sequenced TCR beta from blood CD8+ and CD4+ T cells.

This clonotype originated in a human donor with multiple sclerosis. The chain has TRBV27 and TRBJ2-3, with 10 bases lining up with TRBD2. Sequencing input: CD4+ T cells from PBMCs. As DNA, the CDR3 is TGTGCCAGCAGTCCATCTAGCGGGAGAACAGATACGCAGTATTTT. Amino acid sequence: CASSPSSGRTDTQYF.